Described below is a single TCR beta chain sequence and its context. The antigen remains unidentified. TCRdb redid the calling of the 5' RACE reads with MiXCR, one entry per CDR3 protein. The repertoire includes around 83,000 distinct CDR3 sequences, around a quarter of them detected once, and roughly two fifths sits in the top ten. The V end was cut by 3 bases, the J end by 6 bases, with 2 bases between. The CDR3 is 11 residues long. The germline CDR1 and CDR2 sequences are KGHDR and SFDVKD. This sample is drawn from a study of T-cell memory formation after mild COVID-19. Study details: Clusters of TCRs were largely donor specific. Points from the study as a whole: Clones shrinking between day 15 and 85 showed a balanced CD4/CD8 split, and those that grew later tilted toward CD4+. Some clones that responded were present in memory (sampled pre-infection), which suggests cross-reactive memory joined. Proof of SARS-CoV-2 specificity was absent for the second-wave clones that crested on day 37.

The sequence was obtained from a man younger than 30 who had mild COVID-19 (a few samples of this study predate the infection). Cell type and time point are not known. The sequenced sample was PBMCs or a T cell subset sorted from them (not recorded which). The chain is built from TRBV24-1 and TRBJ1-5, with D uncertain. The CDR3 DNA reads as TGTGCCACCAGTGATCCTCAGCCCCAGCATTTT. It codes for CATSDPQPQHF.